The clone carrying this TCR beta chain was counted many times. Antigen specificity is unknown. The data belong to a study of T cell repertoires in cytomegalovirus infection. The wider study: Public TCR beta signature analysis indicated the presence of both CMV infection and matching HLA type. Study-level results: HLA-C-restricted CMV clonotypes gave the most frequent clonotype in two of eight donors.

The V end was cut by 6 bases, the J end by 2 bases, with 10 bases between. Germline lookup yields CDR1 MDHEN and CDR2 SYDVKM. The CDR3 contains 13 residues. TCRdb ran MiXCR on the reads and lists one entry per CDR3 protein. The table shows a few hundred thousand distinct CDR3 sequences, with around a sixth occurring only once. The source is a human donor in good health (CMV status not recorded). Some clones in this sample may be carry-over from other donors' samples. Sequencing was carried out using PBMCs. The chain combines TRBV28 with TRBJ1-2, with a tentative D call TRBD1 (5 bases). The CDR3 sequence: CASRTGSNYGYTF. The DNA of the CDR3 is TGTGCCAGCAGAACAGGATCCAACTATGGCTACACCTTC.